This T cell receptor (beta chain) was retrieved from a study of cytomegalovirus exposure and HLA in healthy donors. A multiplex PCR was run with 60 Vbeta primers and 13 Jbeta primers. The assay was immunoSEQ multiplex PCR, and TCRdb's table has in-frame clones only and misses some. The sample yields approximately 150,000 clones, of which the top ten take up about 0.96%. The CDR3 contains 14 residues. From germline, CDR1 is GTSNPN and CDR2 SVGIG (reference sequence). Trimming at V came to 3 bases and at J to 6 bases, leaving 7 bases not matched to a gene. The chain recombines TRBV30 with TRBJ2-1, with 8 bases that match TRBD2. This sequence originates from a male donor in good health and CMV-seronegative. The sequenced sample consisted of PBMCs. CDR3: CAWRDPGGGNEQFF. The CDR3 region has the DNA TGTGCCTGGAGAGACCCCGGGGGGGGCAATGAGCAGTTCTTC. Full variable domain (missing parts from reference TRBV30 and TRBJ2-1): SQTIHQWPATLVQPVGSPLSLECTVEGTSNPNLYWYRQAAGRGLQLLFYSVGIGQISSEVPQNLSASRPQDRQFILSSKKLLLSDSGFYLCAWRDPGGGNEQFFGPGTRLTVL.